These 21 T cell receptor beta chains originate from one sample sequenced in a study of cytomegalovirus exposure and HLA in healthy donors. PCR amplification relied on 60 Vbeta primers (plus 13 Jbeta primers). TCRdb's table, derived via immunoSEQ multiplex PCR, lists solely in-frame clones and lacks some. The sample includes approximately 110,000 clones, 76% seen only once; the top ten take 1.9%. Sequencing used PBMCs. Receptors originate from a man between 45 and 60 years old in good health and CMV-seronegative.

There are a few counts of this clone. V usage is TRBV6-6 and J usage is TRBJ1-2; maybe TRBD1 (5 bases). The V end lost 5 bases, the J end lost 7 bases, and 14 bases lay between the germline ends. Germline V gene data show CDR1 as MNHNY and CDR2 as SVGAGI (reference sequence). This CDR3 spans 13 amino acids. Here the CDR3 reads CASSPDTTGGYTF. Here the CDR3 DNA reads TGTGCCAGCAGTCCGGACACAACGGGTGGCTACACCTTC.

The CDR3, as DNA: TGCAGCTCCCGAAGGGGTCAGGAGAACACTGAAGCTTTCTTT. Translation: CSSRRGQENTEAFF. The chain employs TRBV29-1 and TRBJ1-1; D perhaps matches TRBD1 (5 bases). The germline V and J ends were trimmed by 8 bases and 1 base, with 17 bases remaining between them. The germline CDR1 and CDR2 sequences are SQVTM and ANQGSEA. CDR3 length: 14 residues.

The chain carries TRBV29-1 and TRBJ2-1, with a tentative D call TRBD2 (6 bases). Germline V lookup: CDR1 SQVTM, CDR2 ANQGSEA. The CDR3 runs 12 residues. The CDR3 sequence is CSGSGHYNEQFF. CDR3 in DNA: TGCAGTGGAAGCGGGCACTACAATGAGCAGTTCTTC.

V usage is TRBV4-2 and J usage is TRBJ1-5, with D unclear. The CDR3 extends over 15 amino acids. Trimming took 1 base from V and 4 from J, leaving 11 bases between them. CDR1 is LGHNA, CDR2 YNFKEQ, per germline. CDR3: CASSQVSALNQPQHF. For the CDR3, the DNA is TGTGCCAGCAGCCAAGTGTCTGCCCTAAATCAGCCCCAGCATTTT.

This clone turned up a few times. This chain uses TRBV7-9 with TRBJ2-1; 7 bases fit TRBD2. Germline V lookup: CDR1 SEHNR, CDR2 FQNEAQ (reference sequence). The CDR3 has 15 amino acids. V gave up 6 bases and J gave up 5 bases; unmatched junction bases: 10. The CDR3 region is CASRFVGGVNNEQFF. The DNA of the CDR3 is TGTGCCAGCAGGTTCGTGGGGGGGGTCAACAATGAGCAGTTCTTC.

This rearrangement joins TRBV4-3 to TRBJ2-4; 10 nucleotides agree with TRBD2. CDR1 is LGHNA and CDR2 is YSLEER in the germline V gene. The CDR3 is 17 amino acids. V gave up 4 bases and J gave up 4 bases; unmatched junction bases: 10. Here the CDR3 DNA reads TGCGCCAGCAGCCCCGAGGTCCGGACTAGCGGTAAAAACATTCAGTACTTC. Its translation: CASSPEVRTSGKNIQYF.

V and J are TRBV5-1 and TRBJ2-4; 7 positions agree with TRBD2. Germline CDR1 reads SGHRS; CDR2 reads YFSETQ. The ends lost 0 bases at V and 3 bases at J; junction bases unmatched: 6. This CDR3 has 16 amino acids. CDR3: CASSLGDSGNKNIQYF. For the CDR3, the DNA is TGCGCCAGCAGCTTGGGAGACAGCGGGAACAAAAACATTCAGTACTTC.

The chain carries TRBV15 and TRBJ1-5; the D gene is possibly TRBD1 (5 bases). V gave up 2 bases and J gave up 1 base, with 12 bases separating them. This CDR3 spans 16 amino acids. CDR1 and CDR2 from the germline V gene are LNHNV and YYDKDF (reference sequence). The CDR3, as DNA: TGTGCCACCAGCAGAAATTCCGGACAAAGCAATCAGCCCCAGCATTTT. Amino acids: CATSRNSGQSNQPQHF.

V usage is TRBV5-6 and J usage is TRBJ1-5; 7 positions agree with TRBD1. Germline V CDR1 and CDR2: SGHDT, YYEEEE. This CDR3 is 15 amino acids long. Losses at the gene ends were 4 bases for V and 6 bases for J; bases not matched to a gene: 10. The CDR3 here is CASSNSQGSIQPQHF. The CDR3 DNA reads as TGTGCCAGCAGCAACTCACAGGGGTCGATTCAGCCCCAGCATTTT. The variable domain in full, completed from reference TRBV5-6 and TRBJ1-5, reads DAGVTQSPTHLIKTRGQQVTLRCSPKSGHDTVSWYQQALGQGPQFIFQYYEEEERQRGNFPDRFSGHQFPNYSSELNVNALLLGDSALYLCASSNSQGSIQPQHFGDGTRLSIL.

This clone has more than one count but fewer than ten. The chain combines TRBV11-2 with TRBJ2-7; TRBD2 is a possible D gene (5 bases). V was shortened by 3 bases and J by 6 bases, with 15 bases between the two germline ends. The CDR3 sequence is 14 residues long. Germline V gene sequence: CDR1 SGHAT, CDR2 FQNNGV. The CDR3 DNA sequence: TGTGCCAGCAGCTTGGCCTCGGCTAGCTCCGAGCAGTACGTC. It translates to CASSLASASSEQYV.

This sequence joins TRBV6-6 and TRBJ1-2, with D perhaps matching TRBD1 (5 bases). The germline CDR1 and CDR2 sequences are MNHNY and SVGAGI (reference sequence). CDR3 size: 14 residues. Trimming removed 2 bases at V and 10 bases at J, with 17 bases between. This CDR3 is CASSYRQGGDFYTF. The CDR3, as DNA: TGTGCCAGCAGTTACCGTCAGGGAGGGGACTTCTACACCTTC.

As DNA, the CDR3 is TGCGCCAGCAGCTTGGGGCGGGGGGGAGGTGATACGCAGTATTTT. Protein product: CASSLGRGGGDTQYF. The chain joins TRBV5-1 to TRBJ2-3; TRBD2 matches 9 bases. V trimming: 0 bases; J trimming: 6 bases; junction bases outside the gene matches: 5. Germline CDR1 and CDR2: SGHRS and YFSETQ. This CDR3 is 15 amino acids long.

This clone was seen once. Here the CDR3 DNA reads TGTGCCAGCAGTTCTATCTTCGGGTGGCAGGGGGGTGCAGATACGCAGTATTTT. This encodes CASSSIFGWQGGADTQYF. J is TRBJ2-3 and V is TRBV21-1; the DNA was not used to check the table's D call, TRBD1. TRBV21-1 is a listed pseudogene. The CDR3 loop spans 18 amino acids.

A word on this clone: An end of the junction differs from the germline gene, which may be a read error. The CDR3 spells CATSRENTGEPFF. CDR3 bases: TGTGCCACCAGCAGGGAAAACACCGGGGAGCCGTTTTTT. V and J are TRBV15 and TRBJ2-2; D possibly corresponds to TRBD2 (5 bases). This CDR3 comprises 13 residues. Germline V CDR1 and CDR2: LNHNV, YYDKDF (reference sequence).

The V and J genes are TRBV19 and TRBJ2-2; the D is unclear. Germline CDR1 reads LNHDA; CDR2 reads SQIVND (reference sequence). This CDR3 has 13 residues. Trimming took 1 base from V and 6 from J, leaving 6 bases between them. The CDR3 loop is CASSIGGSGELFF. CDR3 DNA sequence: TGTGCCAGTAGTATAGGAGGATCCGGGGAGCTGTTTTTT. The whole variable domain, filled in from reference TRBV19 and TRBJ2-2, reads DGGITQSPKYLFRKEGQNVTLSCEQNLNHDAMYWYRQDPGQGLRLIYYSQIVNDFQKGDIAEGYSVSREKKESFPLTVTSAQKNPTAFYLCASSIGGSGELFFGEGSRLTVL.

The chain uses TRBV28 and TRBJ2-1; 9 bases match TRBD2. The CDR3 length is 15 residues. Germline V lookup: CDR1 MDHEN, CDR2 SYDVKM. Trimming removed 6 bases from V and 10 bases from J; junction bases left unmatched: 13. The CDR3 region is CASRAAGGHYREQFF. The CDR3, as DNA: TGTGCCAGCAGGGCAGCGGGGGGCCACTACCGGGAGCAGTTCTTC.

This chain joins TRBV2 and TRBJ1-4; 8 positions agree with TRBD1. Germline CDR1 and CDR2: SNHLY and FYNNEI. Trimming took 6 bases from V and 2 from J; bases not matched to a gene: 5. The CDR3 runs to 15 residues. Here the CDR3 DNA reads TGTGCCAGCAGGCTTCGGACAGGGACTAATGAAAAACTGTTTTTT. Amino acid sequence: CASRLRTGTNEKLFF.

The rearrangement uses TRBV12-5 and TRBJ1-1, with a tentative D call TRBD1 (6 bases). Trimming pared 2 bases from V and 1 base from J, leaving 8 bases between. There are 14 residues in the CDR3. The germline V gene has CDR1 LGHNT and CDR2 FRNRAP. CDR3: CASGLWTANTEAFF. The CDR3 DNA sequence: TGTGCTAGTGGTTTGTGGACAGCGAACACTGAAGCTTTCTTT. Variable domain in full (rest from reference TRBV12-5 and TRBJ1-1): DARVTQTPRHKVTEMGQEVTMRCQPILGHNTVFWYRQTMMQGLELLAYFRNRAPLDDSGMPKDRFSAEMPDATLATLKIQPSEPRDSAVYFCASGLWTANTEAFFGQGTRLTVV.

The CDR3 protein is CASSETGYDTGELFF. For the CDR3, the DNA is TGTGCCAGCAGTGAGACAGGGTATGACACCGGGGAGCTGTTTTTT. The chain combines TRBV6-1 with TRBJ2-2, with TRBD1 matching over 7 bases. The length of the CDR3 is 15 residues. Germline V CDR1 and CDR2: MNHNS, SASEGT. After removal of 3 bases from V and 3 bases from J, the junction contained 4 bases not matched to a gene.

This clone was recorded once. V is TRBV18 and J is TRBJ2-2; 8 positions match TRBD1. Germline V gene lookup returns CDR1 KGHSH and CDR2 LQKENI. The CDR3 is 13 residues long. V trimming: 7 bases; J trimming: 5 bases; junction bases outside the gene matches: 3. CDR3 DNA: TGTGCCAGCTTCAGGGGGCGGACCGGGGAGCTGTTTTTT. Translating gives CASFRGRTGELFF.

The rearrangement links TRBV4-1 to TRBJ2-5; D possibly corresponds to TRBD1 (5 bases). The CDR3 sequence is 12 residues long. CDR1 and CDR2 from the germline V gene are MGHRA and YSYEKL. Deletions cut 3 bases from V and 5 bases from J, with 7 bases between. In DNA form, the CDR3 reads TGCGCCAGCAGCCAGGGGCACGAGACCCAGTACTTC. Protein product: CASSQGHETQYF.